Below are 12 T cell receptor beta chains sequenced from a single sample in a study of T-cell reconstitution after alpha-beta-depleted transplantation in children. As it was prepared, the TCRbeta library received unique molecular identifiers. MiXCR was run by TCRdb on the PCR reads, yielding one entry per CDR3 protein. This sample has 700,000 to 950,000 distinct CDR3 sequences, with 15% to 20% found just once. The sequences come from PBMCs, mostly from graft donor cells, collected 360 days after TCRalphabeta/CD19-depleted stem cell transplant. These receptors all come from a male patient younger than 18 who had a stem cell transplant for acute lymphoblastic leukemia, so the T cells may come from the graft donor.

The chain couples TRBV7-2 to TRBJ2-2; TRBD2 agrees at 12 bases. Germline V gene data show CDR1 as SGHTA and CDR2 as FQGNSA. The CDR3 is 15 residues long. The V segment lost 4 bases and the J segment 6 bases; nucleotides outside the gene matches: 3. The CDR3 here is CASSSRLAGAGELFF. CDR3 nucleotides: TGTGCCAGCAGCTCCCGACTAGCGGGGGCCGGGGAGCTGTTTTTT.

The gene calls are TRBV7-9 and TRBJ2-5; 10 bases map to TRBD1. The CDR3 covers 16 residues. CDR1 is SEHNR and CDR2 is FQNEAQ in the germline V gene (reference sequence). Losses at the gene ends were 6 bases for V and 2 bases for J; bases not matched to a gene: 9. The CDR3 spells CASRNDRGRNQETQYF. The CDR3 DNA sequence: TGTGCCAGCAGGAACGACAGGGGGCGTAATCAAGAGACCCAGTACTTC. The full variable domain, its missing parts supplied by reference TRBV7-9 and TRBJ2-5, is DTGVSQNPRHKITKRGQNVTFRCDPISEHNRLYWYRQTLGQGPEFLTYFQNEAQLEKSRLLSDRFSAERPKGSFSTLEIQRTEQGDSAMYLCASRNDRGRNQETQYFGPGTRLLVL.

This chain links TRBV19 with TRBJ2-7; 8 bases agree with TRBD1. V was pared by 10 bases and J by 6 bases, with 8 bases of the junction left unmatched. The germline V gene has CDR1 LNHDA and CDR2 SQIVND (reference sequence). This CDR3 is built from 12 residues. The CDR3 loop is CATIGTGSEQYF. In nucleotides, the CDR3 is TGTGCCACTATAGGGACAGGATCCGAGCAGTACTTC.

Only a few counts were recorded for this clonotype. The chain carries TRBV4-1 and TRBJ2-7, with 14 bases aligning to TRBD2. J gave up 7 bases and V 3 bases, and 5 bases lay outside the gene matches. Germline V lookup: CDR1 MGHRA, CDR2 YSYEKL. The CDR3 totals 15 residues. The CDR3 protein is CASSQRGLAGGEQYF. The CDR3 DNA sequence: TGCGCCAGCAGCCAGAGAGGACTAGCGGGAGGAGAGCAGTACTTC.

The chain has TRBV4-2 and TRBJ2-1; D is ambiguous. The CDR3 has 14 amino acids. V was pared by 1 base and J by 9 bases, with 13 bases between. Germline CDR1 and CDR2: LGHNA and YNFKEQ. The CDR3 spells CASSQGGEELEQFF. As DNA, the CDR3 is TGTGCCAGCAGCCAAGGGGGTGAGGAGCTTGAGCAGTTCTTC.

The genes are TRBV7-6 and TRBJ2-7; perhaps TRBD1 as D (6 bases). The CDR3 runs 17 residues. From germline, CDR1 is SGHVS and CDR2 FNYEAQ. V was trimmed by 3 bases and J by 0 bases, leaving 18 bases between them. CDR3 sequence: CASSFRTTGRNSYEQYF. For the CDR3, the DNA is TGTGCCAGCAGCTTCCGAACGACAGGACGAAACTCCTACGAGCAGTACTTC.

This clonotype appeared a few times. This chain's CDR3 is CASTPTGGKNIQYF. In DNA form, the CDR3 reads TGTGCCAGCACCCCGACAGGGGGAAAAAACATTCAGTACTTC. This chain uses TRBV27 with TRBJ2-4; 9 nucleotides line up with TRBD1. In germline, CDR1 is MNHEY, CDR2 SMNVEV (reference sequence). After removal of 7 bases from V and 4 bases from J, the junction contained 5 bases not matched to a gene. This CDR3 is built from 14 residues.

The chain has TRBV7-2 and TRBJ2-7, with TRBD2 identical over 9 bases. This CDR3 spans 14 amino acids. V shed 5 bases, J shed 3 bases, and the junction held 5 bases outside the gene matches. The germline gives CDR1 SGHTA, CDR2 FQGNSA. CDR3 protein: CASSRLAADYEQYF. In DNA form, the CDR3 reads TGTGCCAGCAGCCGACTAGCGGCAGACTACGAGCAGTACTTC. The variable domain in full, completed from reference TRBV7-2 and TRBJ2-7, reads GAGVSQSPSNKVTEKGKDVELRCDPISGHTALYWYRQSLGQGLEFLIYFQGNSAPDKSGLPSDRFSAERTGGSVSTLTIQRTQQEDSAVYLCASSRLAADYEQYFGPGTRLTVT.

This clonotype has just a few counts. The CDR3 DNA follows: TGCAGCGTTTCACTAGCTACCGGGGAGCTGTTTTTT. As protein: CSVSLATGELFF. The genes are TRBV29-1 and TRBJ2-2; perhaps TRBD2 as D (6 bases). Germline V gene lookup returns CDR1 SQVTM and CDR2 ANQGSEA. V was clipped by 5 bases and J by 5 bases, with 9 bases between them. The CDR3 contains 12 residues.

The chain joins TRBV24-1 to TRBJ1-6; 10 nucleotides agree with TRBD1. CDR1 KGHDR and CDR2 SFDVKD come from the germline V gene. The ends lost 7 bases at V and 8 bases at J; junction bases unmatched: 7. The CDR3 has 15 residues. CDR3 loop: CATRRAGTGDSPLHF. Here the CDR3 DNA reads TGTGCCACCAGGAGAGCCGGGACAGGGGATTCACCCCTCCACTTT.

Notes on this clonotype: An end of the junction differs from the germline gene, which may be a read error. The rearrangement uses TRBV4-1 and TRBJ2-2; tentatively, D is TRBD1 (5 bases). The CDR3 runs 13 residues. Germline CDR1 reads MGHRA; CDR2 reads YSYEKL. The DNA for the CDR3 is TGTGCCATCCGCCGACAGATCACCGGGGAGCTGTTTTTT. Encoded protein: CAIRRQITGELFF.

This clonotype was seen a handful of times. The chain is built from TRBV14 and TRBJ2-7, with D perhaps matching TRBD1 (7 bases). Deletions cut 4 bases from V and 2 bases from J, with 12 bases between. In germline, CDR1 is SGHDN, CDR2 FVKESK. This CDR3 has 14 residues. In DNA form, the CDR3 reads TGTGCCAGCAGCCGACAGGGAGGAACCTACGAGCAGTACTTC. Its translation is CASSRQGGTYEQYF.